A selection of T cell receptor beta chains follows, all from one sample in a study of blood T cell repertoires in COVID-19. Clones were sequenced by immunoSEQ multiplex PCR, and TCRdb holds only the in-frame ones, with some missing. The sample lists roughly 250,000 clones, approximately 81% seen once, with 2.5% to 3.5% in the top ten. The sample comprised peripheral blood. Receptor source: a woman aged 55-75 years with active or convalescent COVID-19. Each CDR3 is given with its conserved first and last residue. D genes are given only for firm matches. Size is omitted from some rows. Given values are once, few, many or a class for expanded clones.

j_call: TRBJ1-5
d_call: -
clone_size: few
v_call: TRBV19
cdr3_aa: CASSIVHGPNQPQHF
cdr3_nt: TGTGCCAGTAGTATCGTCCATGGGCCAAATCAGCCCCAGCATTTT

j_call: TRBJ1-1
d_call: -
clone_size: few
v_call: TRBV4-2
cdr3_aa: CASSQGQKQGSDTEAFF
cdr3_nt: TGTGCCAGCAGCCAAGGACAAAAACAGGGATCCGACACTGAAGCTTTCTTT

j_call: TRBJ2-7
d_call: TRBD1
clone_size: many
v_call: TRBV5-5
cdr3_aa: CASSWGQGISYEQYF
cdr3_nt: TGTGCCAGCAGCTGGGGACAGGGTATCTCCTACGAGCAGTACTTC

j_call: TRBJ2-7
d_call: TRBD2
clone_size: -
v_call: TRBV28
cdr3_aa: CASSHSSGGTYEQYF
cdr3_nt: TGTGCCAGCAGTCACTCTAGCGGGGGGACCTACGAGCAGTACTTC

j_call: TRBJ1-1
d_call: -
clone_size: -
v_call: TRBV7-8
cdr3_aa: CASSLGQLNTEAFF
cdr3_nt: TGTGCCAGCAGCTTAGGACAGTTGAACACTGAAGCTTTCTTT

j_call: TRBJ1-5
d_call: TRBD1
clone_size: -
v_call: TRBV3-1/TRBV3-2
cdr3_aa: CASSQDLSRQGQPQHF
cdr3_nt: TGTGCCAGCAGCCAAGATCTAAGCCGACAGGGCCAGCCCCAGCATTTT

j_call: TRBJ2-1
d_call: -
clone_size: many
v_call: TRBV6-5
cdr3_aa: CASSYPTRGRHEQFF
cdr3_nt: TGTGCCAGCAGTTACCCCACCCGAGGGAGGCATGAGCAGTTCTTC

j_call: TRBJ2-3
d_call: TRBD2
clone_size: -
v_call: TRBV5-1
cdr3_aa: CASNDLAATDTQYF
cdr3_nt: TGCGCCAGCAACGACCTAGCGGCCACAGATACGCAGTATTTT

j_call: TRBJ2-5
d_call: TRBD2
clone_size: -
v_call: TRBV7-3
cdr3_aa: CASSSGLVGQETQYF
cdr3_nt: TGTGCCAGCAGCTCTGGACTAGTGGGCCAAGAGACCCAGTACTTC

j_call: TRBJ2-4
d_call: -
clone_size: -
v_call: TRBV5-6
cdr3_aa: CASSAPTGAKNIQYF
cdr3_nt: TGTGCCAGCAGCGCACCGACTGGGGCAAAAAACATTCAGTACTTC

j_call: TRBJ2-2
d_call: TRBD2
clone_size: -
v_call: TRBV19
cdr3_aa: CPSSILFGGGNTGELFF
cdr3_nt: TGTCCCAGTAGTATTCTCTTCGGGGGGGGAAACACCGGGGAGCTGTTTTTT

j_call: TRBJ2-3
d_call: TRBD1
clone_size: -
v_call: TRBV13
cdr3_aa: CASSPWEGGNTDTQYF
cdr3_nt: TGTGCCAGCAGCCCCTGGGAAGGGGGCAACACAGATACGCAGTATTTT

j_call: TRBJ1-4
d_call: TRBD1
clone_size: -
v_call: TRBV5-1
cdr3_aa: CASSSLTGADNNEKLFF
cdr3_nt: TGCGCCAGCAGCTCCCTGACAGGGGCTGATAATAATGAAAAACTGTTTTTT

j_call: TRBJ2-5
d_call: -
clone_size: -
v_call: TRBV6-6
cdr3_aa: CASSTETGLQYF
cdr3_nt: TGTGCCAGCAGTACCGAGACGGGACTCCAGTACTTC

j_call: TRBJ1-1
d_call: TRBD1
clone_size: -
v_call: TRBV6-5
cdr3_aa: CASSSTDRGNTEAFF
cdr3_nt: TGTGCCAGCAGTTCCACGGACAGGGGGAACACTGAAGCTTTCTTT

j_call: TRBJ1-1
d_call: TRBD1
clone_size: many
v_call: TRBV3-1/TRBV3-2
cdr3_aa: CASSQEPGQARTRDPPCEAFF
cdr3_nt: TGTGCCAGCAGCCAAGAACCGGGACAGGCTAGAACCCGAGATCCACCGTGTGAAGCTTTCTTT

j_call: TRBJ2-7
d_call: TRBD2
clone_size: -
v_call: TRBV4-2
cdr3_aa: CASSQVSSGGSSYEQYF
cdr3_nt: TGTGCCAGCAGCCAAGTTTCGAGCGGGGGGAGCTCCTACGAGCAGTACTTC

j_call: TRBJ1-4
d_call: TRBD1
clone_size: -
v_call: TRBV19
cdr3_aa: CASSIGDRGNLFEKLFF
cdr3_nt: TGTGCCAGTAGTATTGGCGACAGGGGGAACCTCTTTGAAAAACTGTTTTTT

j_call: TRBJ2-1
d_call: -
clone_size: -
v_call: TRBV15
cdr3_aa: CATSRETGRSYNEQFF
cdr3_nt: TGTGCCACCAGCAGAGAAACTGGGCGCAGCTACAATGAGCAGTTCTTC

j_call: TRBJ1-1
d_call: -
clone_size: few
v_call: TRBV7-6
cdr3_aa: CASSLEMNTEAFF
cdr3_nt: TGTGCCAGCAGCTTGGAGATGAACACTGAAGCTTTCTTT

j_call: TRBJ2-7
d_call: TRBD1
clone_size: -
v_call: TRBV5-1
cdr3_aa: CASSLVGGQGAYEQYF
cdr3_nt: TGCGCCAGCAGCTTGGTAGGGGGACAGGGGGCTTACGAGCAGTACTTC

j_call: TRBJ2-2
d_call: -
clone_size: -
v_call: TRBV4-1
cdr3_aa: CASSQEDRGRTGELFF
cdr3_nt: TGCGCCAGCAGCCAAGAAGACCGGGGTCGGACCGGGGAGCTGTTTTTT

j_call: TRBJ1-2
d_call: -
clone_size: -
v_call: TRBV18
cdr3_aa: CASSLGGASYGYTF
cdr3_nt: TGTGCCAGCTCACTAGGGGGGGCCTCATATGGCTACACCTTC

j_call: TRBJ1-2
d_call: TRBD1
clone_size: few
v_call: TRBV4-2
cdr3_aa: CASSLGDRGDGYTF
cdr3_nt: TGTGCCAGCAGCCTAGGGGACAGGGGAGATGGCTACACCTTC

j_call: TRBJ2-2
d_call: TRBD1
clone_size: -
v_call: TRBV11-3
cdr3_aa: CASSGTGGTGELFF
cdr3_nt: TGTGCCAGCAGCGGGACAGGGGGGACCGGGGAGCTGTTTTTT

j_call: TRBJ1-4
d_call: -
clone_size: -
v_call: TRBV2
cdr3_aa: CASSISGLEANEKLFF
cdr3_nt: TGTGCCAGCAGTATTTCAGGGTTGGAAGCTAATGAAAAACTGTTTTTT

j_call: TRBJ2-2
d_call: TRBD2
clone_size: -
v_call: TRBV6-5
cdr3_aa: CASILWGGYTGELFF
cdr3_nt: TGTGCCAGCATTTTGTGGGGGGGGTACACCGGGGAGCTGTTTTTT

j_call: TRBJ1-4
d_call: TRBD1
clone_size: -
v_call: TRBV7-9
cdr3_aa: CASSLTGGHEKLFF
cdr3_nt: TGTGCCAGCAGCTTAACAGGGGGCCATGAAAAACTGTTTTTT

j_call: TRBJ1-1
d_call: -
clone_size: few
v_call: TRBV7-3
cdr3_aa: CASAVGRNTEAFF
cdr3_nt: TGTGCCAGCGCGGTGGGGCGGAACACTGAAGCTTTCTTT

j_call: TRBJ1-5
d_call: TRBD1
clone_size: -
v_call: TRBV2
cdr3_aa: CASSRDGQAIGEPQHF
cdr3_nt: TGTGCCAGCAGCCGAGATGGACAGGCTATAGGTGAGCCCCAGCATTTT

j_call: TRBJ2-5
d_call: TRBD1
clone_size: -
v_call: TRBV6-5
cdr3_aa: CASSFGTGYQETQYF
cdr3_nt: TGTGCCAGCAGTTTTGGGACAGGGTACCAAGAGACCCAGTACTTC

j_call: TRBJ2-7
d_call: -
clone_size: -
v_call: TRBV27
cdr3_aa: CASSFRAGRTYEQYF
cdr3_nt: TGTGCCAGCAGTTTTCGGGCAGGGAGGACCTACGAGCAGTACTTC

j_call: TRBJ2-1
d_call: -
clone_size: -
v_call: TRBV7-3
cdr3_aa: CASSRGAGMYNEQFF
cdr3_nt: TGTGCCAGCAGCCGTGGGGCGGGGATGTACAATGAGCAGTTCTTC